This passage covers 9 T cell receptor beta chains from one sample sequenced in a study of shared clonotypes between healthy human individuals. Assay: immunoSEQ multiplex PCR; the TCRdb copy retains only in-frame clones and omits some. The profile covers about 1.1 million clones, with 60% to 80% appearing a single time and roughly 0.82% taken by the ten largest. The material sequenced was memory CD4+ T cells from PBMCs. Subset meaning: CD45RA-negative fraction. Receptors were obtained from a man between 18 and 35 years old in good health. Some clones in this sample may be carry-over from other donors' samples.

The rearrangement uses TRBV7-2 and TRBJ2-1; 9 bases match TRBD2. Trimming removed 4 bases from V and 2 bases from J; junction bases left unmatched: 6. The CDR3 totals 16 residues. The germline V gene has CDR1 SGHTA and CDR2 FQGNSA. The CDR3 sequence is CASSSLAGVAYNEQFF. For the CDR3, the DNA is TGTGCCAGCAGCTCGTTAGCGGGAGTGGCCTACAATGAGCAGTTCTTC.

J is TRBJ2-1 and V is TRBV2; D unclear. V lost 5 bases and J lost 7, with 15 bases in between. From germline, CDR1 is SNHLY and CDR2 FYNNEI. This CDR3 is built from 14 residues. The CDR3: CASSSWGSENEQFF. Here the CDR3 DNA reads TGTGCCAGCAGTTCGTGGGGTAGTGAGAATGAGCAGTTCTTC.

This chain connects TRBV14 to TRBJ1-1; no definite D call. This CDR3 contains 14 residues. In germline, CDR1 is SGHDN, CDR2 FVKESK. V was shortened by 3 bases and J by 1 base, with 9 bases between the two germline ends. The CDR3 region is CASSQLGGNTEAFF. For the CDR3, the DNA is TGTGCCAGCAGCCAGTTAGGAGGGAACACTGAAGCTTTCTTT.

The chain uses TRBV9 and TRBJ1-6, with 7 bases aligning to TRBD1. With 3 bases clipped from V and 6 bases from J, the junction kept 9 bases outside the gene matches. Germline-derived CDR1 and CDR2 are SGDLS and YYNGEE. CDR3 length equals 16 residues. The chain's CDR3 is CASSDPQGNPNSPLHF. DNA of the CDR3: TGTGCCAGCAGCGATCCACAGGGGAACCCTAATTCACCCCTCCACTTT.

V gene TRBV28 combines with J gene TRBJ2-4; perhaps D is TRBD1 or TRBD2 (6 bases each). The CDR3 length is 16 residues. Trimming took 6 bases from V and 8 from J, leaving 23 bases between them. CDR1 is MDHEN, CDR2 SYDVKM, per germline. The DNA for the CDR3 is TGTGCCAGCAGCATGGTGGGGGGCGCGGACGCTGACATTCAGTACTTC. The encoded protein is CASSMVGGADADIQYF.

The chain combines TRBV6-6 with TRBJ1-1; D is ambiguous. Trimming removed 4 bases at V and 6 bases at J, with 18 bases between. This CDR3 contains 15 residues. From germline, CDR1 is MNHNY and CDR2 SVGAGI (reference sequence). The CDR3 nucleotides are TGTGCCAGCAGTTCCCCATCGCGGGAGTCAGCTGAAGCTTTCTTT. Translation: CASSSPSRESAEAFF.

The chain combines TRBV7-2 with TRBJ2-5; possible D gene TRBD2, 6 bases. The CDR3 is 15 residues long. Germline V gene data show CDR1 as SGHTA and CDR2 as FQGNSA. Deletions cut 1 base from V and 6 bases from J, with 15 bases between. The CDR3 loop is CASSLDSGSRKTQYF. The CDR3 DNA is TGTGCCAGCAGCTTAGATTCCGGGAGCCGGAAGACCCAGTACTTC.

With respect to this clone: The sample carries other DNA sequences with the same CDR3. CDR3 sequence (DNA): TGTGCCACCAGCCGTAGTACTCCCTACGAGCAGTACTTC. Translated, it gives CATSRSTPYEQYF. This chain uses TRBV15 with TRBJ2-7; no definite D call. Between the trimmed V and J ends, which lost 5 bases and 2 bases, there was a span of 10 bases. The CDR3 spans 13 residues. Germline assignment: CDR1 LNHNV and CDR2 YYDKDF (reference sequence).

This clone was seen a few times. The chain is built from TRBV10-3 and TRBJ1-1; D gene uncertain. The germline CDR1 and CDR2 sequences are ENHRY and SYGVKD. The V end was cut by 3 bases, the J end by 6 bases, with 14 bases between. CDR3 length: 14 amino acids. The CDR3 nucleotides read TGTGCCATCAGTGATCAGTCGGGGTCTTCTGAAGCTTTCTTT. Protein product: CAISDQSGSSEAFF.